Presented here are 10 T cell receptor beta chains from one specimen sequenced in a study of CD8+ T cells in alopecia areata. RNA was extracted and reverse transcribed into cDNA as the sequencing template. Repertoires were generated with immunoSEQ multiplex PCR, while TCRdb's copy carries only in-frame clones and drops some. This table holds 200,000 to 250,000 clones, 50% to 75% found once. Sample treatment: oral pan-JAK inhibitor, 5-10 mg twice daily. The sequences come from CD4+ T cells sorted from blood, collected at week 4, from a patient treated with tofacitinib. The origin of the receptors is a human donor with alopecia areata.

CDR3 region: CAWSADRSNTEAFF. The DNA of the CDR3 is TGTGCCTGGAGTGCAGACAGGAGTAACACTGAAGCTTTCTTT. The chain carries TRBV30 and TRBJ1-1, with a tentative D call TRBD1 (6 bases). Trimming removed 1 base at V and 2 bases at J, with 11 bases between. Germline V gene sequence: CDR1 GTSNPN, CDR2 SVGIG (reference sequence). CDR3 length equals 14 residues.

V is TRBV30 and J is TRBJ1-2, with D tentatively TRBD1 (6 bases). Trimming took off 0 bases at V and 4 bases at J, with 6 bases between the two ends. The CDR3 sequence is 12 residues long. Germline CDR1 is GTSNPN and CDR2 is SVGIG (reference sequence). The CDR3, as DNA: TGTGCCTGGAGTGTGGACAGCTATGGCTACACCTTC. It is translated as CAWSVDSYGYTF.

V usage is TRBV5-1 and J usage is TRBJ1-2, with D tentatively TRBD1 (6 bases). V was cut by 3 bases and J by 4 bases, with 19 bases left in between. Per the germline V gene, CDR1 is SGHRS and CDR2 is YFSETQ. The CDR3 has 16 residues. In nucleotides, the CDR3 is TGCGCCAGCAGCTCTTTGTCGACAGGCATCCTCTATGGCTACACCTTC. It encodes CASSSLSTGILYGYTF.

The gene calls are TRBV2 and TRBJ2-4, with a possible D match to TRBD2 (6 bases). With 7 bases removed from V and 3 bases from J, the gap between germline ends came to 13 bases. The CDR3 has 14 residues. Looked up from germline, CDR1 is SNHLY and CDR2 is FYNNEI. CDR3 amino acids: CASMEGLVKNIQYF. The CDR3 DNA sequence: TGTGCCAGCATGGAGGGGCTGGTCAAAAACATTCAGTACTTC.

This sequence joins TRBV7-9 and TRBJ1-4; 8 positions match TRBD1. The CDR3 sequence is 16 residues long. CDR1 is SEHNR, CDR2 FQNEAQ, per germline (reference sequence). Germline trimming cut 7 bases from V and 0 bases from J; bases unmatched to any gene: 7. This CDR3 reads CASNPDRGTTNEKLFF. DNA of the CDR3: TGTGCCAGCAACCCCGACAGGGGCACAACTAATGAAAAACTGTTTTTT. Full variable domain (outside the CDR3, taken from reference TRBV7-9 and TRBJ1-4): DTGVSQNPRHKITKRGQNVTFRCDPISEHNRLYWYRQTLGQGPEFLTYFQNEAQLEKSRLLSDRFSAERPKGSFSTLEIQRTEQGDSAMYLCASNPDRGTTNEKLFFGSGTQLSVL.

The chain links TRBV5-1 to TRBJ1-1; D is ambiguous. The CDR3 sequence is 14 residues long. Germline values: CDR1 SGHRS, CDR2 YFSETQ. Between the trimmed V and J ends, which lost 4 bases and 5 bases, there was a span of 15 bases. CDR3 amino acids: CASSRPEPGTEAFF. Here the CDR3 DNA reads TGCGCCAGCAGCCGCCCCGAGCCGGGGACTGAAGCTTTCTTT.

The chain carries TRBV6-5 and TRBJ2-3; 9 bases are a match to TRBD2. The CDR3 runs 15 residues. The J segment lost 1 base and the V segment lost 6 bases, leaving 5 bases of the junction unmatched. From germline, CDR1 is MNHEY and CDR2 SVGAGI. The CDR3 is CASSRGGAGTDTQYF. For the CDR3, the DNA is TGTGCCAGCAGCCGCGGGGGGGCCGGCACAGATACGCAGTATTTT.

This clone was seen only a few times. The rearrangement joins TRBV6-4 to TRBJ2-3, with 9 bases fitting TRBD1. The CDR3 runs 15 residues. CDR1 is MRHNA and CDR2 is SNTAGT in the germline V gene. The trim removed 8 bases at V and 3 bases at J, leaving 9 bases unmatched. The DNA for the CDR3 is TGTGCCAGCGCCCCAGGGACAGGGAGAACAGATACGCAGTATTTT. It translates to CASAPGTGRTDTQYF.

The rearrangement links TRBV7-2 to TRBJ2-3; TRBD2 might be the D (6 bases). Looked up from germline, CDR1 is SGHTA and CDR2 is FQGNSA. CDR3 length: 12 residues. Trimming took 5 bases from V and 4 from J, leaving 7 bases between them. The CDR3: CASSRRADTQYF. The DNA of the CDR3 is TGTGCCAGCAGCCGGAGGGCAGATACGCAGTATTTT. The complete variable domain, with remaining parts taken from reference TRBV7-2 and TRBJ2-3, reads GAGVSQSPSNKVTEKGKDVELRCDPISGHTALYWYRQSLGQGLEFLIYFQGNSAPDKSGLPSDRFSAERTGGSVSTLTIQRTQQEDSAVYLCASSRRADTQYFGPGTRLTVL.

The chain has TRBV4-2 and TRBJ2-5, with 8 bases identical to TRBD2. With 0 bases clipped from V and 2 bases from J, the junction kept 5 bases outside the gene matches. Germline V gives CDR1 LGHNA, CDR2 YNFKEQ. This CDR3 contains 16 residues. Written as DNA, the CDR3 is TGTGCCAGCAGCCAAGATCCCAGCGGGGGACAAGAGACCCAGTACTTC. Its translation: CASSQDPSGGQETQYF.